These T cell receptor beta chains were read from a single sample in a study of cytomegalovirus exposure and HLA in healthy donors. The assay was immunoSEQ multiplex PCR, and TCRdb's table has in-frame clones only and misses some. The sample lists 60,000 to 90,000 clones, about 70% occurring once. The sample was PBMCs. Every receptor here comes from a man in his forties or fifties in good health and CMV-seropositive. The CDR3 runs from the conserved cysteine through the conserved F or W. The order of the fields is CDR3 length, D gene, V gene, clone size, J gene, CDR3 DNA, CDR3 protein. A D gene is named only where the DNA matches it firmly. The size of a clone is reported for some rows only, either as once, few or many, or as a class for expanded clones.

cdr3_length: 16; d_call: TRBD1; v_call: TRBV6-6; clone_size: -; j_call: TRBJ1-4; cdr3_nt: TGTGCCAGCAGTTACCCACAGGGGGCTTCTAATGAAAAACTGTTTTTT; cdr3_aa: CASSYPQGASNEKLFF
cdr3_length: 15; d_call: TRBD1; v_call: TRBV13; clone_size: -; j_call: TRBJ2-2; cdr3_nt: TGTGCCAGCAGCTTAGAGACAGGGGTCACCGGGGAGCTGTTTTTT; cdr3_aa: CASSLETGVTGELFF
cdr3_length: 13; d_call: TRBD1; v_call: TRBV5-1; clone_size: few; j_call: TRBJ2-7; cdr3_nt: TGCGCCAGCAGCCTAGGGACAGGGCGCGAGCAGTACTTC; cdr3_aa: CASSLGTGREQYF
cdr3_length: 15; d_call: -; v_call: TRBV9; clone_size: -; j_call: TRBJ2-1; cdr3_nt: TGTGCCAGCAGCACCCGGTCCGGGGTGTACAATGAGCAGTTCTTC; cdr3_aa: CASSTRSGVYNEQFF
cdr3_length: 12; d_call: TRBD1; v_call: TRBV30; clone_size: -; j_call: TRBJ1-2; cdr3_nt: TGTGCCTTACGCCCGGGACAGGGACCCTACACCTTC; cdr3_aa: CALRPGQGPYTF
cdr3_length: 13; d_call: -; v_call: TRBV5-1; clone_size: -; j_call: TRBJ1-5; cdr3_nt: TGCGCCAGCAGCGCAGGGTCTGAACAGCCCCAGCATTTT; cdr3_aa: CASSAGSEQPQHF
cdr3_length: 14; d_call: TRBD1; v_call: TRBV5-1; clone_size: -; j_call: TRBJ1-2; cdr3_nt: TGCGCCAGCAGCTCGCAGGGGGTGAACTATGGCTACACCTTC; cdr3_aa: CASSSQGVNYGYTF
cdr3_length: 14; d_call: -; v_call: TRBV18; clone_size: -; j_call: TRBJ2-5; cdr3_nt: TGTGCCAGCTCACGAGTACAGCGGGCAGAGACCCAGTACTTC; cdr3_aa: CASSRVQRAETQYF
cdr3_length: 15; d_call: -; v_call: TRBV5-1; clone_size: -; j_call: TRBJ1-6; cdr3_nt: TGCGCCAGCAGCTTGTGGTCGGGGGGGGATTCACCCCTCCACTTT; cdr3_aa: CASSLWSGGDSPLHF
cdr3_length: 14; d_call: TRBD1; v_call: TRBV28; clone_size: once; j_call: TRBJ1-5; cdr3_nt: TGTGCCAGCAACGACAGGGGGATCAATCAGCCCCAGCATTTT; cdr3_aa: CASNDRGINQPQHF
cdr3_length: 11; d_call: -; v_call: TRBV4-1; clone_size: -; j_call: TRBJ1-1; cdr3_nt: TGCGCCAGCAGGCACGGCACTGAAGCTTTCTTT; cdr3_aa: CASRHGTEAFF
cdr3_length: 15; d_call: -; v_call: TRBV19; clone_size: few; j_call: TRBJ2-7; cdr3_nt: TGTGCCAGTAGTATGGGAGGGACAGGCACCTACGAGCAGTACTTC; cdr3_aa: CASSMGGTGTYEQYF
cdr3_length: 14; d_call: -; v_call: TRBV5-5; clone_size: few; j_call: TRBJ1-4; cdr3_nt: TGTGCCAGCACCCCCGGGATATCGGGGGAAAAACTGTTTTTT; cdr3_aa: CASTPGISGEKLFF
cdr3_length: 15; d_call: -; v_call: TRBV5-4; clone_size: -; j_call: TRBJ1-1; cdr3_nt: TGTGCCAGCAGCTCAGGTCAGGGAAGGAACACTGAAGCTTTCTTT; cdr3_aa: CASSSGQGRNTEAFF
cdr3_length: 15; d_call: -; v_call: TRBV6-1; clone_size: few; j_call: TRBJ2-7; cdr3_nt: TGTGCCAGCAAATTGGGGGGGACAAACTCCTACGAGCAGTACTTC; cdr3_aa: CASKLGGTNSYEQYF
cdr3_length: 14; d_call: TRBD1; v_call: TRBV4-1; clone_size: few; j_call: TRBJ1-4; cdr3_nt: TGCGCCAGCAGCCCGACAGGGAGTAATGAAAAACTGTTTTTT; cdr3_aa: CASSPTGSNEKLFF
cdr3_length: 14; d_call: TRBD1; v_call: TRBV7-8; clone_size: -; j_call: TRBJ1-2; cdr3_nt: TGTGCCAGCGCGCCGGGACAGGGGGCGCGGGGCTACACCTTC; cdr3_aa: CASAPGQGARGYTF
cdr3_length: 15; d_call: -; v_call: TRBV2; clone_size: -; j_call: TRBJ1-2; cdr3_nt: TGTGCCAGCAGTGAAGGTCGGGGGGCGAACTATGGCTACACCTTC; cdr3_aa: CASSEGRGANYGYTF
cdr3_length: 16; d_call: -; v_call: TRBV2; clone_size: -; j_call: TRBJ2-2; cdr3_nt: TGTGCCAGCAGTGAAGTCGATAGAGTAAACACCGGGGAGCTGTTTTTT; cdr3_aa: CASSEVDRVNTGELFF
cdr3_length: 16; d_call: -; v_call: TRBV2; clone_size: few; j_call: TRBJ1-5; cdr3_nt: TGTGCCAGCAGTGAACCCACGCCCAACGGGAATCAGCCCCAGCATTTT; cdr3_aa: CASSEPTPNGNQPQHF
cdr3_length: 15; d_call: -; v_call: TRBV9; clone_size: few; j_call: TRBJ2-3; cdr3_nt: TGTGCCAGCAGCGTAGCGGGAACTAGCACAGATACGCAGTATTTT; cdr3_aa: CASSVAGTSTDTQYF
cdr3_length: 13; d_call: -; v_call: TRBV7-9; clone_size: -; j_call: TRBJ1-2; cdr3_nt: TGTGCCAGCCAAGGGGGAGGGGGAGACGGCTACACCTTC; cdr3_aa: CASQGGGGDGYTF
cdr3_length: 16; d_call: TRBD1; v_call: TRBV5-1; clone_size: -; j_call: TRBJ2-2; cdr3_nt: TGCGCCAGCAGCATGACAGGGGGCACTCGAACCGGGGAGCTGTTTTTT; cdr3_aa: CASSMTGGTRTGELFF
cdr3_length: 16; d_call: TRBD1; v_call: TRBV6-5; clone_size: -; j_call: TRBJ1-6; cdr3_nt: TGTGCCAGCAGTTACTCCGGGACAGGAAATAATTCACCCCTCCACTTT; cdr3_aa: CASSYSGTGNNSPLHF
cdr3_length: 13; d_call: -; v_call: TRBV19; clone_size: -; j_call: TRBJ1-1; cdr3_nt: TGTGCCAGTAGTATAGAGCGGTACACTGAAGCTTTCTTT; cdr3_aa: CASSIERYTEAFF
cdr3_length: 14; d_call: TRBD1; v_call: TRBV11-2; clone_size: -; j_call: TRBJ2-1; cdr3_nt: TGTGCCAGCAGCTTTGGGACAGGGGTTCATGAGCAGTTCTTC; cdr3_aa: CASSFGTGVHEQFF
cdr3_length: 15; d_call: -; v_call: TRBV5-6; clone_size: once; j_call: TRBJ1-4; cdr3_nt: TGTGCCAGCAGCTTGGGGCAGACAACTAATGAAAAACTGTTTTTT; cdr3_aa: CASSLGQTTNEKLFF
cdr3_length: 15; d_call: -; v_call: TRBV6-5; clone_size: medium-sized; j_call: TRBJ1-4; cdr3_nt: TGTGCCAGCAGTTACTCTGGGACTGGGGTTGAAAAACTGTTTTTT; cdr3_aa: CASSYSGTGVEKLFF
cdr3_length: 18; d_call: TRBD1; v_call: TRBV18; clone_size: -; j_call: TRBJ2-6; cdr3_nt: TGTGCCAGCTCACCTTACAGGGGTCCAAGCTCTGGGGCCAACGTCCTGACTTTC; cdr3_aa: CASSPYRGPSSGANVLTF
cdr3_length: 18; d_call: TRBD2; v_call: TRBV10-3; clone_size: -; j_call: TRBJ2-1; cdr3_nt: TGTGCCATCAGTGATCCCTCGGGACTAGCGGGGACCTTTAATGAGCAGTTCTTC; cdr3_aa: CAISDPSGLAGTFNEQFF
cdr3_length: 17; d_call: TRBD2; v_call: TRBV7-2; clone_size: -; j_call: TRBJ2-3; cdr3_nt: TGTGCCAGCAGCTTAGTTGGCGGGGGGGCCCCCACAGATACGCAGTATTTT; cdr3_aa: CASSLVGGGAPTDTQYF
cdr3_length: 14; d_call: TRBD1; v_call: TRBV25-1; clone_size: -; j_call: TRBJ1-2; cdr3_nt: TGTGCCAGCAGTGAATTCCAGGGGGCTGCTGGCTACACCTTC; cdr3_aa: CASSEFQGAAGYTF
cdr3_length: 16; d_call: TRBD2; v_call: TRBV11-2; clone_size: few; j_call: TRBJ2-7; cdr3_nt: TGTGCCAGCAGCTCAACCCAGACTAGCCGCTCCTACGAGCAGTACTTC; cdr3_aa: CASSSTQTSRSYEQYF
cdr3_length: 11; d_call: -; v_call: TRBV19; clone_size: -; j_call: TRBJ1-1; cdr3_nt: TGTGCCAGCCGACAGAACACTGAAGCTTTCTTT; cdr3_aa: CASRQNTEAFF
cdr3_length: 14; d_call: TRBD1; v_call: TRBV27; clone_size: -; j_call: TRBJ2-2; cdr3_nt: TGTGCCAGCAGTTCGAGACAGGGGGCCGGGGAGCTGTTTTTT; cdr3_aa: CASSSRQGAGELFF
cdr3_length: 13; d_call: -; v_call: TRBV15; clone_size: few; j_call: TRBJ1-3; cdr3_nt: TGTGCCACCAGCAGAGATGACAGAAACACCATATATTTT; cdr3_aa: CATSRDDRNTIYF
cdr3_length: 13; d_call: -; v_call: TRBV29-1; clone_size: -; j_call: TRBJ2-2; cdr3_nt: TGCAGCGTAGGTGCCGGAGCTGCCGGGGAGCTGTTTTTT; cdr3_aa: CSVGAGAAGELFF
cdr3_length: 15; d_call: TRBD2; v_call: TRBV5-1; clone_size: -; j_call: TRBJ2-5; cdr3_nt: TGCGCCAGCAGTACTAGCGGGAGGGATTCAGAGACCCAGTACTTC; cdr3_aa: CASSTSGRDSETQYF
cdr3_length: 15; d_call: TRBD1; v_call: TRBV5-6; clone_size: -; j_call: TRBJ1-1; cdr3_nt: TGTGCCAGCAGCCTAAGGACAGGGCAGGCCACTGAAGCTTTCTTT; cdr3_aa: CASSLRTGQATEAFF
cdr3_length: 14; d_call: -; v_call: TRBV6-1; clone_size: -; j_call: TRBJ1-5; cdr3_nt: TGTGCCAGCAGTGAAGAGCCGGGGAATCAGCCCCAGCATTTT; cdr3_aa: CASSEEPGNQPQHF
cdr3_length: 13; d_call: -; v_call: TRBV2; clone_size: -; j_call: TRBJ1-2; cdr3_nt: TGTGCCAGCAGTGAAAGAGAAAACTATGGCTACACCTTC; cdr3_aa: CASSERENYGYTF
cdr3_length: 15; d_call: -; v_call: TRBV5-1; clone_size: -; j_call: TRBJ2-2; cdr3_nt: TGCGCCAGCAGCTTATCCTCTCCCTTGACCGGGGAGCTGTTTTTT; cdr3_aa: CASSLSSPLTGELFF
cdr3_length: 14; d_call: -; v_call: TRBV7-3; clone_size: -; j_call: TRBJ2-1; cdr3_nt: TGTGCCAGCAGCTTAAGGGCTGGGACTCATGAGCAGTTCTTC; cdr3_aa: CASSLRAGTHEQFF